This T cell receptor (beta chain) was identified in a study of T cells after somatic rescue of genetic block. Only in-frame clones appear in the TCRdb table, and some are missing; sequencing was by immunoSEQ multiplex PCR. The sample holds tens of thousands of clones, around 93% seen once. Comment on this clone: Other DNA sequences within the sample encode an identical CDR3.

Deletions cut 0 bases from V and 3 bases from J, with 3 bases between. The CDR3 extends over 12 amino acids. Germline lookup yields CDR1 SEHNR and CDR2 FQNEAQ (reference sequence). Sequenced sample: peripheral blood mononuclear cells (PBMCs). The rearrangement uses TRBV7-9 and TRBJ2-7; D is uncertain. This TCR derives from a man aged 40-49 years. The CDR3 sequence is CASSLAHYEQYF. DNA for the CDR3: TGTGCCAGCAGCTTAGCCCACTACGAGCAGTACTTC.